This TCR beta chain was recorded in a study of T cells in women clearing cervical HPV infection (dated by TCRdb to between 2018 and 2020). Describing the broader study: The cases were 25 to 30 women with histologically confirmed HPV16-related CIN3 or worse, and 2 of those women had invasive cancers. Controls were 25 women whose single incident HPV16 infection cleared within 12 months without precancer or cancer developing. Blood from cases was collected at the visit where the lesion was first found, while blood from controls was collected once the infection could no longer be detected. For cases, the median interval between lesion detection and blood sampling was around 160 days, with an interquartile range of roughly 80 to 200 days. Because only a few women had HLA typing data, the possibility that HLA type acted as a confounder could not be ruled out. Nested within Costa Rica's Guanacaste HPV Natural History Study, an exploratory proof-of-principle case-control study compared TCR repertoires across cervical HPV16 outcomes. Cases and controls were matched on age within five years and on year of sample collection. Median age was roughly 33 years in cases versus just over 37 in controls, and baseline characteristics did not differ significantly. The parent cohort enrolled around 9,800 women aged 18 or older in Guanacaste, Costa Rica, during about 1992 to 1995 and followed them for approximately seven years. Five blinded duplicates per group were added as quality controls, giving 60 or so samples: approximately 50 participants and some 10 replicates.

TCR beta CDR3 regions were amplified by multiplex PCR using the immunoSEQ assay from an average of around 1,200 ng genomic DNA per sample. The assay corrected primer bias using a complete synthetic TCR repertoire to establish an amplification baseline. Amplicons were sequenced on the Illumina platform. From the authors' description of their analysis: Sequences were error-corrected by clustering with frequency ratios and a modified nearest-neighbor algorithm, then analyzed in the immunoSEQ Analyzer with IMGT gene definitions. At each rarefaction depth, TCR richness and evenness were averaged across 20 rarefaction repeats, and any sample with fewer sequences than the depth was left out. Wilcoxon rank sum tests with FDR correction were used to compare relative abundances of V, D and J genes between the groups. An intraclass correlation of 90% to 97% for TCR richness and an average of roughly 80% across some 70 gene segments were obtained from the blinded duplicates. TCRdb carries this immuneACCESS record with in-frame sequences only. Its versions omit some clonotypes, under half of them owing to an unresolved V gene in the studies checked, with the rest unexplained. V, J and clone size are taken as reported in that table, and D and trimming were inferred from the DNA itself. The sample table on file contains roughly 30,000 clones. In total, the top ten clones hold more than 4% of the sample.

The germline V end is reduced by 6 bases and the J end by 2 bases; junction bases left unmatched: 12. The CDR3 starts with the cysteine, ends with the phenylalanine, and has 15 residues. Sequencing covers 36 bases of the CDR3, shown here with the frame starting at base 1. In the germline V gene (reference sequence), CDR1 corresponds to DFQATT and CDR2 to SNEGSKA. Findings and caveats that apply to the study as a whole: The cross-sectional design could not show whether associations preceded infection or resulted from it; effector/memory subsets and HPV-specific T cells were not isolated. Because the number of T cells in each sample was unknown, differences in richness could reflect differing T-cell content rather than repertoire biology. Cases were distinguished from controls with an estimated AUC of roughly 0.82 by random forest classifiers combining richness and V gene abundances. Lower TRBV6-7 relative abundance was observed in cases than in controls (about 0.1% versus 0.15%; Bonferroni P = 0.0008). CIN3+ cases had significantly higher TCR repertoire richness than controls across sequencing depths, but evenness did not differ between the groups.

Every participant had a single incident cervical HPV16 infection, and prevalent HPV16 infections were excluded. Cervical HPV DNA was detected by MY09/MY11 PCR and genotyped by dot-blot hybridization. Around 16 mL of heparinized blood was centrifuged, after which the buffy coat was aliquoted, frozen at -30 degrees C, and then stored at -80 degrees C. QIAGEN kits were used to extract genomic DNA from buffy coat specimens. Regarding this clone: What this receptor recognizes is not known. The read finishes 3 residues shy of the CDR3 end, and the germline J gene is used to complete it.

The chain was built from TRBV20-1 and TRBJ2-5; 7 bases in between match TRBD1. The receptor comes from a woman aged 18-69 years with a cervical HPV16 infection that either progressed to CIN3+ or cleared (not recorded which). Sequenced input: blood buffy coat. The CDR3 DNA, read in part, is TGCAGTGCCGCCGACGACAGGGAAGTACAAGAGACC. The translation is CSAADDREVQET. From start to end, the CDR3 is CSAADDREVQETQYF.